Listed below are T cell receptor beta chains from one sample, sequenced in a study of CD8 T cells in Susac syndrome. TCRdb re-derived calls from the immunoSEQ multiplex PCR reads in MiXCR, one entry per CDR3 protein. The sample consists of about 190,000 distinct CDR3 sequences, around 95% of them appearing once. Sequenced material: CD4+ T cells from PBMCs. The source of these receptors is a human donor in good health. CDR3s include the opening cysteine and the closing phenylalanine or tryptophan. A D gene is named only where the DNA matches it firmly.

j_call: TRBJ1-1; v_call: TRBV4-3; d_call: .; cdr3_aa: CASSQDFRNTEAFF
j_call: TRBJ2-5; v_call: TRBV20-1; d_call: .; cdr3_aa: CSAWESQETQYF
j_call: TRBJ2-2; v_call: TRBV19; d_call: .; cdr3_aa: CASIPQRSNTGELFF
j_call: TRBJ1-1; v_call: TRBV9; d_call: .; cdr3_aa: CASSPTVGDLTEAFF
j_call: TRBJ2-6; v_call: TRBV3-1; d_call: .; cdr3_aa: CASSLTTGANVLTF
j_call: TRBJ2-2; v_call: TRBV20-1; d_call: TRBD2; cdr3_aa: CSPLLAINTGELFF
j_call: TRBJ1-2; v_call: TRBV29-1; d_call: .; cdr3_aa: CSVEDWDTYGYTF
j_call: TRBJ2-1; v_call: TRBV12-3/TRBV12-4; d_call: TRBD2; cdr3_aa: CASRPGTSGSSYNEQFF
j_call: TRBJ2-1; v_call: TRBV30; d_call: TRBD2; cdr3_aa: CAWSEGLAGDYNEQFF
j_call: TRBJ2-2; v_call: TRBV2; d_call: .; cdr3_aa: CASRTDRPGELFF
j_call: TRBJ1-6; v_call: TRBV2; d_call: TRBD1; cdr3_aa: CASGTGANSPLHF
j_call: TRBJ1-1; v_call: TRBV7-8; d_call: .; cdr3_aa: CASSKDSEAFF
j_call: TRBJ2-6; v_call: TRBV18; d_call: .; cdr3_aa: CASSPGILSGANVLTF
j_call: TRBJ1-2; v_call: TRBV18; d_call: .; cdr3_aa: CASSPPGDGQGYTF
j_call: TRBJ1-2; v_call: TRBV23-1; d_call: .; cdr3_aa: CASSPDGYTF
j_call: TRBJ1-6; v_call: TRBV20-1; d_call: .; cdr3_aa: CSARGADRRNSPLHF
j_call: TRBJ2-1; v_call: TRBV25-1; d_call: .; cdr3_aa: CASSDRSGSADRSYNEQFF
j_call: TRBJ2-1; v_call: TRBV15; d_call: .; cdr3_aa: CATSREGVSNEQFF
j_call: TRBJ2-4; v_call: TRBV10-3; d_call: TRBD1; cdr3_aa: CAISELRDSNIQYF
j_call: TRBJ2-1; v_call: TRBV2; d_call: TRBD1; cdr3_aa: CASRGTAAYEQFF
j_call: TRBJ2-3; v_call: TRBV11-2; d_call: TRBD2; cdr3_aa: CASSISPIAGGGTDTQYF
j_call: TRBJ2-3; v_call: TRBV9; d_call: TRBD2; cdr3_aa: CASSAGTRTDTQYF
j_call: TRBJ1-2; v_call: TRBV7-2; d_call: .; cdr3_aa: CASSPFGQGGYGYTF
j_call: TRBJ2-5; v_call: TRBV27; d_call: .; cdr3_aa: CASSPRPRADRTQYF
j_call: TRBJ2-1; v_call: TRBV27; d_call: .; cdr3_aa: CASSSLRVGSYNEQFF
j_call: TRBJ2-1; v_call: TRBV18; d_call: TRBD2; cdr3_aa: CASSRTSGRDNEQFF
j_call: TRBJ1-2; v_call: TRBV25-1; d_call: .; cdr3_aa: CASSRGRGLYGYTF
j_call: TRBJ2-1; v_call: TRBV25-1; d_call: .; cdr3_aa: CASSDLGSKFF
j_call: TRBJ2-6; v_call: TRBV2; d_call: .; cdr3_aa: CASSEPAAKYRASGANVLTF
j_call: TRBJ1-2; v_call: TRBV7-2; d_call: .; cdr3_aa: CASSPRTGLNYGYTF
j_call: TRBJ1-2; v_call: TRBV3-1; d_call: TRBD1; cdr3_aa: CATATGVYGYTF
j_call: TRBJ2-5; v_call: TRBV11-2; d_call: .; cdr3_aa: CASSLNRASETQYF
j_call: TRBJ2-1; v_call: TRBV28; d_call: .; cdr3_aa: CATLSENEQFF
j_call: TRBJ2-5; v_call: TRBV25-1; d_call: TRBD2; cdr3_aa: CASSESPYSGVQETQYF
j_call: TRBJ1-3; v_call: TRBV27; d_call: .; cdr3_aa: CASSFSGLAGNTIYF
j_call: TRBJ1-1; v_call: TRBV18; d_call: .; cdr3_aa: CASSPVPGAMNTEAFF
j_call: TRBJ1-2; v_call: TRBV27; d_call: .; cdr3_aa: CASGRGTQVYGYTF
j_call: TRBJ2-3; v_call: TRBV29-1; d_call: .; cdr3_aa: CSVPSQLEDTQYF
j_call: TRBJ2-1; v_call: TRBV6-6; d_call: .; cdr3_aa: CASSQGRGEFF
j_call: TRBJ2-6; v_call: TRBV28; d_call: TRBD1; cdr3_aa: CASSPDRGTSGANVLTF
j_call: TRBJ1-5; v_call: TRBV12-3/TRBV12-4; d_call: .; cdr3_aa: CASSLDRTQPQHF
j_call: TRBJ2-2; v_call: TRBV9; d_call: .; cdr3_aa: CASSRGPNTGELFF
j_call: TRBJ1-1; v_call: TRBV3-1; d_call: .; cdr3_aa: CASKERQLMNTEAFF
j_call: TRBJ2-1; v_call: TRBV28; d_call: TRBD1; cdr3_aa: CASRASGGGYNEQFF
j_call: TRBJ2-7; v_call: TRBV10-3; d_call: .; cdr3_aa: CAISGTPGDEQYF